This T cell receptor (beta chain) emerged from a study of control samples from healthy donors and cancer patients. Notes on this clone: This CDR3 is also generated by other DNA sequences in the sample.

Germline V lookup: CDR1 SGHRS, CDR2 YFSETQ. V dropped 4 bases and J dropped 1 base, with 12 bases sitting between them. The CDR3 runs to 14 residues. Profiled with immunoSEQ multiplex PCR; TCRdb holds only in-frame clones, not every one. The sample yields about 150,000 clones, more than 90% seen once. The genes are TRBV5-1 and TRBJ2-7; possibly TRBD1 or TRBD2 for D (6 bases each). This receptor was identified in a man between 25 and 39 years old in good health. What was sequenced was blood. CDR3 residues: CASSEGGISYEQYF. The CDR3 DNA follows: TGCGCCAGCAGCGAGGGGGGTATATCCTACGAGCAGTACTTC.